Shown below are 20 T cell receptor beta chains from a single sample sequenced in a study of T cells after yellow fever vaccination. TCRdb called the 5' RACE reads again in MiXCR, with one record for every CDR3 protein. The data contain 150,000 to 200,000 distinct CDR3 sequences, around 10% of them seen just once; the ten biggest clones take up 36%. Source: CD8+ T cells sorted from PBMCs, taken 15 days after the yellow fever booster vaccination. The receptors were sampled from a man between 18 and 35 years old who received the YFV17D yellow fever vaccine.

This clonotype has more than one count but fewer than ten. This chain joins TRBV6-6 and TRBJ2-7; maybe TRBD1 (5 bases). Germline CDR1 MNHNY, CDR2 SVGAGI (reference sequence). V lost 2 bases to trimming and J lost 6 bases, with 11 bases between them. The CDR3 contains 13 residues. The CDR3 DNA sequence: TGTGCCAGCAGTTACAGGGGTGACTCCGAGCAGTACGTC. This gives the protein CASSYRGDSEQYV.

This clonotype was observed a few times. The rearrangement links TRBV7-9 to TRBJ2-6, with a weak D call TRBD1 (6 bases). Trimming removed 5 bases at V and 2 bases at J, with 13 bases between. CDR3 length: 16 amino acids. The germline V gene encodes CDR1 SEHNR and CDR2 FQNEAQ (reference sequence). The CDR3: CASSPSTGTGANVLTF. As DNA, the CDR3 is TGTGCCAGCAGCCCCAGCACAGGGACTGGGGCCAACGTCCTGACTTTC.

This clonotype was picked up a small number of times. The chain couples TRBV7-9 to TRBJ2-7; 9 nucleotides align to TRBD1. Germline V lookup: CDR1 SEHNR, CDR2 FQNEAQ (reference sequence). There are 18 residues in the CDR3. V was clipped by 6 bases and J by 0 bases; unmatched bases: 15. The CDR3 DNA follows: TGTGCCAGCAGTCCCCGCCTGGGACAGGGAAGAAACTCCTACGAGCAGTACTTC. Encoded protein: CASSPRLGQGRNSYEQYF.

This clonotype was detected only a few times. The chain combines TRBV4-2 with TRBJ2-1; D call uncertain. From germline, CDR1 is LGHNA and CDR2 YNFKEQ. Trimming removed 1 base at V and 8 bases at J, with 6 bases between. The CDR3 is 12 amino acids. The CDR3 DNA is TGTGCCAGCAGCCAAGGGGCCGATGAGCAGTTCTTC. Translation gives CASSQGADEQFF.

The chain recombines TRBV27 with TRBJ2-1; 7 nucleotides match TRBD1. Germline V gives CDR1 MNHEY, CDR2 SMNVEV (reference sequence). The CDR3 totals 12 residues. V lost 5 bases, J lost 7 bases, and 2 bases stayed unmatched. The CDR3 sequence: CASSARGNEQFF. In DNA form, the CDR3 reads TGTGCCAGCAGTGCCAGGGGGAATGAGCAGTTCTTC.

The sample holds a few counts of this clonotype. The rearrangement joins TRBV4-2 to TRBJ1-5; 10 nucleotides align to TRBD1. This CDR3 is built from 16 residues. V was pared by 0 bases and J by 5 bases, with 4 bases of the junction left unmatched. Germline-derived CDR1 and CDR2 are LGHNA and YNFKEQ. The CDR3 DNA sequence: TGTGCCAGCAGCCAAGACGTTGGGACAGGGGATCAGCCCCAGCATTTT. It yields the protein CASSQDVGTGDQPQHF.

The chain recombines TRBV7-6 with TRBJ2-3; D call uncertain. This CDR3 spans 16 amino acids. Germline values: CDR1 SGHVS, CDR2 FNYEAQ. V was cut by 5 bases and J by 4 bases, with 19 bases left in between. The CDR3 sequence: CASSPFASFPADTQYF. The CDR3 DNA reads TGTGCCAGCAGCCCTTTCGCTTCCTTCCCTGCAGATACGCAGTATTTT.

This clonotype was observed at least ten times. V gene TRBV6-4 combines with J gene TRBJ2-4, with 10 bases identical to TRBD2. The CDR3 is 15 amino acids. Trimming removed 2 bases from V and 6 bases from J; junction bases left unmatched: 4. The germline V gene has CDR1 MRHNA and CDR2 SNTAGT. DNA for the CDR3: TGTGCCAGCAGTGACCAAGCGGGGGGGGGAAACATTCAGTACTTC. This encodes CASSDQAGGGNIQYF.

This clonotype occurred a few times. V usage is TRBV7-9 and J usage is TRBJ1-2; 7 nucleotides align to TRBD1. The trim removed 1 base at V and 5 bases at J, leaving 4 bases unmatched. The germline gives CDR1 SEHNR, CDR2 FQNEAQ (reference sequence). The length of the CDR3 is 14 residues. CDR3 sequence reads: CASSLGQGFYGYTF. The CDR3 nucleotides read TGTGCCAGCAGCTTAGGACAGGGCTTTTATGGCTACACCTTC.

The V call is TRBV4-1, the J call TRBJ1-2; weak D call: TRBD1 (5 bases). Germline values: CDR1 MGHRA, CDR2 YSYEKL. The CDR3 runs 13 residues. Trimming cost V 0 bases and J 9 bases, with 11 bases left between them. The CDR3 bases are TGCGCCAGCAGCCAAGAGGGACCCGCTAGCTACACCTTC. Translation gives CASSQEGPASYTF.

This clonotype was counted only a few times. The chain carries TRBV7-9 and TRBJ1-1; D remains ambiguous. With 0 bases removed from V and 1 base from J, the gap between germline ends came to 12 bases. This CDR3 comprises 16 residues. Germline CDR1 and CDR2: SEHNR and FQNEAQ (reference sequence). The CDR3, as DNA: TGTGCCAGCAGCTTAGCGCTCGGTGAGGGGAACACTGAAGCTTTCTTT. It is translated as CASSLALGEGNTEAFF.

In its sample, this clonotype was seen a few times. The genes are TRBV5-1 and TRBJ1-1; no firm D call. Trimming left V 1 base short and J 5 bases short, with 15 bases between. Germline values: CDR1 SGHRS, CDR2 YFSETQ. The CDR3 runs 15 residues. The CDR3 DNA sequence: TGCGCCAGCAGCTTGAGGGCCCTGGGGAGGACTGAAGCTTTCTTT. It specifies CASSLRALGRTEAFF.

The genes are TRBV12-3 or TRBV12-4 and TRBJ1-1; D is possibly TRBD1 (6 bases). V was shortened by 5 bases and J by 3 bases, with 13 bases between the two germline ends. The CDR3 length is 14 residues. CDR3 nucleotides: TGTGCCAGCAGTGCCGGGAAGGGGGACACTGAAGCTTTCTTT. Its protein product is CASSAGKGDTEAFF.

In this sample, this clonotype turned up a few times. The chain uses TRBV12-3 or TRBV12-4 and TRBJ2-2, with 9 bases lining up with TRBD1. The CDR3 loop spans 14 amino acids. With V trimmed by 8 bases and J by 4 bases, 5 bases remained unmatched. The CDR3 sequence is CASRDRVVTGELFF. The CDR3 DNA reads TGTGCCAGCCGGGACAGGGTGGTCACCGGGGAGCTGTTTTTT.

The gene calls are TRBV5-1 and TRBJ2-7, with D perhaps matching TRBD2 (5 bases). The V end lost 2 bases, the J end lost 6 bases, and 9 bases lay between the germline ends. The CDR3 is made up of 12 amino acids. Germline assignment: CDR1 SGHRS and CDR2 YFSETQ. CDR3 protein: CASSFGNGEQYF. In DNA, the CDR3 is TGCGCCAGCAGCTTCGGGAACGGCGAGCAGTACTTC.

This clonotype was detected only once. One end of the junction varies from germline; a read error may be responsible. The V and J genes are TRBV11-3 and TRBJ2-7; 9 bases are shared with TRBD1. This CDR3 is 11 amino acids long. CDR1 is SGHNT, CDR2 YENEEA, per germline. In DNA, the CDR3 is TGTGCCAGCAGCTCCAGACAGGGGGAGGACTTC. This codes for CASSSRQGEDF.

This chain links TRBV4-3 with TRBJ2-3, with 7 bases identical to TRBD1. Germline CDR1 reads LGHNA; CDR2 reads YSLEER. CDR3 length: 14 amino acids. The V segment lost 4 bases and the J segment 2 bases; nucleotides outside the gene matches: 3. For the CDR3, the DNA is TGCGCCAGCAGCCCGGGACAGCTCACAGATACGCAGTATTTT. Its translation: CASSPGQLTDTQYF.

In this sample, this clonotype turned up a few times. This chain uses TRBV4-3 with TRBJ2-7, with D tentatively TRBD1 (8 bases). This CDR3 is built from 17 residues. Germline CDR1 is LGHNA and CDR2 is YSLEER. The V end was cut by 0 bases, the J end by 3 bases, with 18 bases between. The CDR3: CASSQDWGGTGVYEQYF. The CDR3 region has the DNA TGCGCCAGCAGCCAAGATTGGGGGGGGACAGGAGTCTACGAGCAGTACTTC.

CDR3 in amino acids: CSGRGAGGRTEAFF. The DNA of the CDR3 is TGCAGCGGGCGGGGTGCGGGGGGTAGGACTGAAGCTTTCTTT. The chain employs TRBV29-1 and TRBJ1-1, with D tentatively TRBD1 (5 bases). CDR1 and CDR2 from the germline V gene are SQVTM and ANQGSEA. V was clipped by 7 bases and J by 5 bases, with 20 bases between them. The CDR3 is 14 amino acids. The full variable domain, rest sourced from reference TRBV29-1 and TRBJ1-1, is SAVISQKPSRDICQRGTSLTIQCQVDSQVTMMFWYRQQPGQSLTLIATANQGSEATYESGFVIDKFPISRPNLTFSTLTVSNMSPEDSSIYLCSGRGAGGRTEAFFGQGTRLTVV.

In this sample, this clonotype turned up a few times. The rearrangement links TRBV7-3 to TRBJ2-2; possibly TRBD2 for D (7 bases). The CDR3 runs 17 residues. Trimming pared 0 bases from V and 4 bases from J, leaving 15 bases between. Germline V lookup: CDR1 SGHTA, CDR2 FQGTGA. CDR3 in amino acids: CASSLTIAGAGTGELFF. The CDR3 DNA reads TGTGCCAGCAGCTTAACGATCGCGGGGGCCGGCACCGGGGAGCTGTTTTTT.